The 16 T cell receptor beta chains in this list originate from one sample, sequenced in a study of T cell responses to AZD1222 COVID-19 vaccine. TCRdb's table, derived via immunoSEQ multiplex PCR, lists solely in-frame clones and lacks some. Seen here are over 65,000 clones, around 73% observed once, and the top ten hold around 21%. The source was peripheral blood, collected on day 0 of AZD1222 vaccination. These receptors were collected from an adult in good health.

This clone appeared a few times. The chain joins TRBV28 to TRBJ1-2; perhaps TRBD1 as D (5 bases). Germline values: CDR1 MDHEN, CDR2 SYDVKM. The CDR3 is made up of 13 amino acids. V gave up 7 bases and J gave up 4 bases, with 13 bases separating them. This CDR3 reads CASNPGLGYGYTF. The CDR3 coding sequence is TGTGCCAGCAATCCAGGGTTGGGCTATGGCTACACCTTC.

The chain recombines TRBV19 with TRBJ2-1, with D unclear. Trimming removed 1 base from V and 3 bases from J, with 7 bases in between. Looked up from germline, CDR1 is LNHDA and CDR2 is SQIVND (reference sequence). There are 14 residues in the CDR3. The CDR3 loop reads CASSIVRGYNEQFF. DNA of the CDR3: TGTGCCAGTAGTATAGTAAGAGGCTACAATGAGCAGTTCTTC.

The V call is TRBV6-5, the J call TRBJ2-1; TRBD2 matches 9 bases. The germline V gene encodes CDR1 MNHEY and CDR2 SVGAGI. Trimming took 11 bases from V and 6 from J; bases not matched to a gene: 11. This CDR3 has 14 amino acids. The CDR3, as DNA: TGTGCCGCGAGGGTGCGGGAGGGGGGCAATGAGCAGTTCTTC. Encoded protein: CAARVREGGNEQFF.

CDR3 DNA sequence: TGTGCCAGCACCCGAACAGGGGGGCCCCAGCATTTT. Translating gives CASTRTGGPQHF. The rearrangement uses TRBV6-5 and TRBJ1-5; 8 bases map to TRBD1. V lost 7 bases and J lost 9; bases outside the gene matches: 5. CDR3 length: 12 amino acids. Germline assignment: CDR1 MNHEY and CDR2 SVGAGI.

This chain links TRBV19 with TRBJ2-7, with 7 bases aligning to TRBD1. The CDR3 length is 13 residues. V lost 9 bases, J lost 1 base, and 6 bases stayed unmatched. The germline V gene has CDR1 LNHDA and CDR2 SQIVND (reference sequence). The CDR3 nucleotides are TGTGCCAGCGGATCGGACAGGTCCTACGAGCAGTACTTC. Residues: CASGSDRSYEQYF.

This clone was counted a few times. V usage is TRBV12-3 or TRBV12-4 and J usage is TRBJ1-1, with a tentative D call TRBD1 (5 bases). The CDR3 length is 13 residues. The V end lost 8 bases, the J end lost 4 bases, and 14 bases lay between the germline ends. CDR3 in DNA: TGTGCCAGCGTCCTGGGGGGGAGCACTGAAGCTTTCTTT. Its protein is CASVLGGSTEAFF.

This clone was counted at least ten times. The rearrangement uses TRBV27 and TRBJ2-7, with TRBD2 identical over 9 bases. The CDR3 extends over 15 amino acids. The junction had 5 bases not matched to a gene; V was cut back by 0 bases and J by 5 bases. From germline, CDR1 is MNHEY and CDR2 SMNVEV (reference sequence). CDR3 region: CASSLSGLAGNEQYF. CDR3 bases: TGTGCCAGCAGTTTATCAGGGCTAGCGGGAAACGAGCAGTACTTC.

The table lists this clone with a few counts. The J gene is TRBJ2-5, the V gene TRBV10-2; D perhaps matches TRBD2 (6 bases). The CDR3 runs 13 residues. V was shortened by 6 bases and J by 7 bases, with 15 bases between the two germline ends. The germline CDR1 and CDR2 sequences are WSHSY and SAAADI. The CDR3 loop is CASRDQPEGTQYF. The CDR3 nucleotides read TGCGCCAGCAGGGACCAGCCGGAGGGGACCCAGTACTTC.

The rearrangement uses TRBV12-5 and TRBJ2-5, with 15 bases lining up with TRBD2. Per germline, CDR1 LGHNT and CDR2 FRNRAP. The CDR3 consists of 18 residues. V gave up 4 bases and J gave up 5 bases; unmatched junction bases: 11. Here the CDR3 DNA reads TGTGCTAGTGGTTCGGGACTAGCGGGAGGCCCGGGACAGGAGACCCAGTACTTC. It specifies CASGSGLAGGPGQETQYF.

CDR3 sequence reads: CASSSVNEQYF. Written as DNA, the CDR3 is TGTGCCAGCAGCTCGGTTAACGAGCAGTACTTC. This sequence joins TRBV5-4 and TRBJ2-7; D not certain. This CDR3 spans 11 amino acids. CDR1 is SGHNT, CDR2 YYREEE, per germline (reference sequence). V lost 3 bases and J 5 bases, leaving 6 bases between the germline ends.

This chain's CDR3 is CASSLVAGGNTEAFF. The CDR3 DNA is TGTGCCAGCAGCTTGGTGGCAGGGGGGAACACTGAAGCTTTCTTT. The chain links TRBV5-4 to TRBJ1-1, with 7 bases matching TRBD1. The CDR3 loop spans 15 amino acids. CDR1 SGHNT and CDR2 YYREEE come from the germline V gene (reference sequence). After removal of 0 bases from V and 1 base from J, the junction contained 3 bases not matched to a gene. Drawing the rest from reference TRBV5-4 and TRBJ1-1, the complete variable domain is ETGVTQSPTHLIKTRGQQVTLRCSSQSGHNTVSWYQQALGQGPQFIFQYYREEENGRGNFPPRFSGLQFPNYSSELNVNALELDDSALYLCASSLVAGGNTEAFFGQGTRLTVV.

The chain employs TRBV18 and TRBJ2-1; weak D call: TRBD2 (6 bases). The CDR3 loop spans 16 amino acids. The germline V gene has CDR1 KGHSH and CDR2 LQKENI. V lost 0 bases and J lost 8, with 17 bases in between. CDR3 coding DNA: TGTGCCAGCTCACCACCGAGGAGGGCAGCCTTCCATGAGCAGTTCTTC. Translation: CASSPPRRAAFHEQFF. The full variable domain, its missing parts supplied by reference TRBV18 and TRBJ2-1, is NAGVMQNPRHLVRRRGQEARLRCSPMKGHSHVYWYRQLPEEGLKFMVYLQKENIIDESGMPKERFSAEFPKEGPSILRIQQVVRGDSAAYFCASSPPRRAAFHEQFFGPGTRLTVL.

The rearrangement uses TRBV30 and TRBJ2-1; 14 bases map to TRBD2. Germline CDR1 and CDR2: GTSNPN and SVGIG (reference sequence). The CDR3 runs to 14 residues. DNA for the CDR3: TGTGCGCTCGGGACTAGCGGGAGCCACAATGAGCAGTTCTTC. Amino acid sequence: CALGTSGSHNEQFF. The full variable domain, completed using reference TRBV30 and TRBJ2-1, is SQTIHQWPATLVQPVGSPLSLECTVEGTSNPNLYWYRQAAGRGLQLLFYSVGIGQISSEVPQNLSASRPQDRQFILSSKKLLLSDSGFYLCALGTSGSHNEQFFGPGTRLTVL.

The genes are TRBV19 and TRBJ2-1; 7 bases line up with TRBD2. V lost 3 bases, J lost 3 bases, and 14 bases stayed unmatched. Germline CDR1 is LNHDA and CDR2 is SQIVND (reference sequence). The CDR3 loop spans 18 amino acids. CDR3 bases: TGTGCCAGTAGTATCGGGATTGGGGGGGGAGACCTCTACAATGAGCAGTTCTTC. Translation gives CASSIGIGGGDLYNEQFF.

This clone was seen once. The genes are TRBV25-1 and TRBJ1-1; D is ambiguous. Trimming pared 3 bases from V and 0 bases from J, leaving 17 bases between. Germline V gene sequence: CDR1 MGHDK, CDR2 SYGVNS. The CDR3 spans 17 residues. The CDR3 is CASSDTTTQIMNTEAFF. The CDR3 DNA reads TGTGCCAGCAGTGACACTACGACACAGATAATGAACACTGAAGCTTTCTTT.

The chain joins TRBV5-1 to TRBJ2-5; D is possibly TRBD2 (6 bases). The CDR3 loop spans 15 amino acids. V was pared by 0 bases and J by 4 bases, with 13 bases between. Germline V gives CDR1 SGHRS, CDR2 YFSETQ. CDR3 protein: CASSLARARGETQYF. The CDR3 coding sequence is TGCGCCAGCAGCTTGGCTAGGGCGCGGGGAGAGACCCAGTACTTC. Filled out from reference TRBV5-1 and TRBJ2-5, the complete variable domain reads KAGVTQTPRYLIKTRGQQVTLSCSPISGHRSVSWYQQTPGQGLQFLFEYFSETQRNKGNFPGRFSGRQFSNSRSEMNVSTLELGDSALYLCASSLARARGETQYFGPGTRLLVL.